These 21 T cell receptor beta chains came from one sample sequenced in a study of lymphopenia after photon versus proton radiotherapy (dated by TCRdb to between 2018 and 2021). The library was generated by the immunoSEQ multiplex PCR assay. TCRdb provides this immuneACCESS table in a form limited to in-frame rearrangements. Some clones are lacking; in checked studies, under half of them reflect an unresolved V gene, and why the rest are absent is not known. Across this sample there are approximately 7,300 clones, with 85% to 95% seen only once. 1.6% of the sample goes to the ten largest clones. The sequencing here drew on peripheral blood, taken from a patient treated with photon-based radiotherapy. These receptors were taken from a woman aged 50 to 60 with cholangiocarcinoma.

The chain recombines TRBV6-5 with TRBJ1-6; D ambiguous. V was cut by 6 bases and J by 14 bases, with 11 bases left in between. Germline loops: CDR1 MNHEY, CDR2 SVGAGI. CDR3 length: 11 amino acids. The CDR3 loop reads CASRALHTLHF. CDR3 nucleotide sequence: TGTGCCAGCAGGGCCCTCCACACCCTCCACTTT.

This clone has a single count. The chain combines TRBV5-1 with TRBJ1-2, with unresolved D. CDR1 is SGHRS, CDR2 YFSETQ, per germline. With 0 bases removed from V and 2 bases from J, the gap between germline ends came to 8 bases. The CDR3 loop spans 14 amino acids. This chain's CDR3 is CASSLAPENYGYTF. CDR3 sequence (DNA): TGCGCCAGCAGCTTGGCCCCCGAGAACTATGGCTACACCTTC. Looking up the rest from reference TRBV5-1 and TRBJ1-2 gives the full variable domain: KAGVTQTPRYLIKTRGQQVTLSCSPISGHRSVSWYQQTPGQGLQFLFEYFSETQRNKGNFPGRFSGRQFSNSRSEMNVSTLELGDSALYLCASSLAPENYGYTFGSGTRLTVV.

V and J are TRBV7-7 and TRBJ1-2; maybe TRBD1 (5 bases). CDR1 SSHAT and CDR2 FNYEAQ come from the germline V gene (reference sequence). CDR3 length: 13 amino acids. In DNA, the CDR3 is TGTGTAGGGCAGGGCCTCGCGAACTATGGCTACACCTTC. This translates into CVGQGLANYGYTF.

The chain recombines TRBV12-5 with TRBJ2-4; a weak D match, TRBD1 (6 bases). The length of the CDR3 is 16 residues. Germline V CDR1 and CDR2: LGHNT, FRNRAP. V shed 9 bases and J shed 6 bases, with 24 bases lying between them. CDR3 sequence: CASGEWSLPRGNIQYF. The CDR3 DNA sequence: TGTGCTAGCGGCGAATGGAGCCTCCCCAGGGGAAACATTCAGTACTTC.

This chain joins TRBV27 and TRBJ2-7; possibly TRBD1 for D (5 bases). V was cut by 5 bases and J by 0 bases, with 17 bases left in between. The CDR3 loop spans 16 amino acids. CDR1 and CDR2 (germline): MNHEY, SMNVEV (reference sequence). In DNA form, the CDR3 reads TGTGCCAGCAGTCCAAGGTGGGGCGGTTTCTCCTACGAGCAGTACTTC. Its protein product is CASSPRWGGFSYEQYF.

The V call is TRBV5-6, the J call TRBJ2-3; D may be TRBD2 (6 bases). The V and J ends lost 4 bases and 1 base respectively, with 16 bases between them. There are 16 residues in the CDR3. Germline assignment: CDR1 SGHDT and CDR2 YYEEEE. Written as DNA, the CDR3 is TGTGCCAGCAGCCGTCTTAGCGGATGGGGCACAGATACGCAGTATTTT. This codes for CASSRLSGWGTDTQYF.

The chain employs TRBV7-2 and TRBJ2-3; 7 nucleotides align to TRBD1. V shed 5 bases and J 5 bases; nucleotides not matched to a gene: 10. The length of the CDR3 is 15 residues. The germline gives CDR1 SGHTA, CDR2 FQGNSA. Here the CDR3 reads CASSPRTGSRDTQYF. The CDR3 region has the DNA TGTGCCAGCAGCCCGCGGACAGGTAGCCGAGATACGCAGTATTTT.

V is TRBV7-2 and J is TRBJ2-7; tentatively, D is TRBD1 (6 bases). The germline CDR1 and CDR2 sequences are SGHTA and FQGNSA. The CDR3 totals 16 residues. The V end lost 5 bases, the J end lost 2 bases, and 19 bases lay between the germline ends. CDR3 bases: TGTGCCAGCAGCCGAACTGCGGACAGCAGAACCTACGAGCAGTACTTC. Its protein is CASSRTADSRTYEQYF. The entire variable domain, with the rest obtained from reference TRBV7-2 and TRBJ2-7, is as follows: GAGVSQSPSNKVTEKGKDVELRCDPISGHTALYWYRQSLGQGLEFLIYFQGNSAPDKSGLPSDRFSAERTGGSVSTLTIQRTQQEDSAVYLCASSRTADSRTYEQYFGPGTRLTVT.

The genes are TRBV4-3 and TRBJ2-5; D may be TRBD1 or TRBD2 (6 bases each). Germline V lookup: CDR1 LGHNA, CDR2 YSLEER. The CDR3 covers 15 residues. V dropped 3 bases and J dropped 2 bases, with 13 bases sitting between them. CDR3 residues: CASSQTGARQETQYF. DNA for the CDR3: TGCGCCAGCAGCCAGACGGGGGCTAGACAAGAGACCCAGTACTTC.

V usage is TRBV10-3 and J usage is TRBJ1-2; TRBD1 matches 7 bases. V was clipped by 10 bases and J by 6 bases; unmatched bases: 14. There are 14 residues in the CDR3. The V gene's germline CDR1 is ENHRY and CDR2 SYGVKD. CDR3 nucleotides: TGTGCCACGCCGACAGGGCCTCAGGTAGATGGCTACACCTTC. Protein sequence: CATPTGPQVDGYTF.

This rearrangement joins TRBV5-1 to TRBJ1-1, with D perhaps matching TRBD1 (5 bases). The ends were cut back, 0 bases at V and 1 base at J, with 13 bases in the middle. Germline CDR1 SGHRS, CDR2 YFSETQ. The CDR3 runs 16 residues. In DNA, the CDR3 is TGCGCCAGCAGCTTGGACGCACGGGGGAGGAACACTGAAGCTTTCTTT. Translated, it gives CASSLDARGRNTEAFF.

The rearrangement joins TRBV5-1 to TRBJ2-7; 12 bases fit TRBD2. The germline gives CDR1 SGHRS, CDR2 YFSETQ. The CDR3 spans 15 residues. Trimming removed 3 bases from V and 3 bases from J; junction bases left unmatched: 4. The CDR3 DNA is TGCGCCAGCAGCTCGACTAGCGGGGGTGGCTACGAGCAGTACTTC. Translating it yields CASSSTSGGGYEQYF. Based on the CDR3 plus reference TRBV5-1 and TRBJ2-7, the full variable domain is KAGVTQTPRYLIKTRGQQVTLSCSPISGHRSVSWYQQTPGQGLQFLFEYFSETQRNKGNFPGRFSGRQFSNSRSEMNVSTLELGDSALYLCASSSTSGGGYEQYFGPGTRLTVT.

This clone was counted a single time. The chain has TRBV18 and TRBJ2-3, with D perhaps being TRBD1 or TRBD2 (5 bases each). V was clipped by 8 bases and J by 4 bases, with 16 bases between them. The germline V gene encodes CDR1 KGHSH and CDR2 LQKENI. This CDR3 contains 14 residues. DNA of the CDR3: TGTGCCAGCCTCCGGGGCAGGGAATCAGATACGCAGTATTTT. Its protein is CASLRGRESDTQYF.

V usage is TRBV7-2 and J usage is TRBJ1-5; tentatively, D is TRBD1 (6 bases). This CDR3 spans 17 amino acids. Germline V gene data show CDR1 as SGHTA and CDR2 as FQGNSA. Deletions cut 0 bases from V and 2 bases from J, with 14 bases between. In DNA, the CDR3 is TGTGCCAGCAGCTTAGCGAGGAGGGGGGGTGGCAATCAGCCCCAGCATTTT. Translation: CASSLARRGGGNQPQHF.

The V and J genes are TRBV5-1 and TRBJ1-5; D uncertain. Germline V gene lookup returns CDR1 SGHRS and CDR2 YFSETQ. V lost 0 bases and J lost 6, with 4 bases in between. The CDR3 totals 12 residues. The CDR3 bases are TGCGCCAGCAGCTTGGATGGTCAGCCCCAGCATTTT. It encodes CASSLDGQPQHF. The full variable domain, with the rest looked up from reference TRBV5-1 and TRBJ1-5, is KAGVTQTPRYLIKTRGQQVTLSCSPISGHRSVSWYQQTPGQGLQFLFEYFSETQRNKGNFPGRFSGRQFSNSRSEMNVSTLELGDSALYLCASSLDGQPQHFGDGTRLSIL.

The chain links TRBV14 to TRBJ1-3; D remains unclear. CDR1 is SGHDN and CDR2 is FVKESK in the germline V gene. The germline V and J ends were trimmed by 6 bases and 0 bases, with 9 bases remaining between them. This CDR3 region has 14 residues. The CDR3 sequence is CASSFGYSGNTIYF. CDR3 nucleotides: TGTGCCAGCAGTTTCGGGTACTCTGGAAACACCATATATTTT.

The genes are TRBV10-3 and TRBJ2-5, with D maybe TRBD2 (6 bases). The V gene's germline CDR1 is ENHRY and CDR2 SYGVKD. The CDR3 is 16 amino acids. Trimming removed 3 bases at V and 4 bases at J, with 18 bases between. CDR3 DNA: TGTGCCATCAGTGATCCTAAGGTCGGGGGAGGAGAGACCCAGTACTTC. Protein product: CAISDPKVGGGETQYF.

The chain uses TRBV4-3 and TRBJ1-2; the D gene is possibly TRBD1 (6 bases). Germline V gene sequence: CDR1 LGHNA, CDR2 YSLEER. Between the trimmed V and J ends, which lost 3 bases and 5 bases, there was a span of 13 bases. The CDR3 is 14 residues long. The chain's CDR3 is CASSQTTGQYGYTF. The CDR3 DNA is TGCGCCAGCAGCCAGACGACAGGTCAATATGGCTACACCTTC.

The chain links TRBV11-2 to TRBJ1-2; D not certain. In germline, CDR1 is SGHAT, CDR2 FQNNGV. This CDR3 is 14 amino acids long. With 5 bases removed from V and 4 bases from J, the gap between germline ends came to 14 bases. CDR3 loop: CASSPAGSGYGYTF. CDR3 nucleotides: TGTGCCAGCAGCCCCGCTGGAAGTGGCTATGGCTACACCTTC.

The rearrangement uses TRBV6-5 and TRBJ1-3; D ambiguous. The germline V gene encodes CDR1 MNHEY and CDR2 SVGAGI. V was shortened by 5 bases and J by 0 bases, with 11 bases between the two germline ends. The CDR3 has 15 amino acids. The CDR3 spells CASSVNLYSGNTIYF. The CDR3 DNA is TGTGCCAGCAGTGTAAATCTGTACTCTGGAAACACCATATATTTT.

The chain employs TRBV9 and TRBJ1-3; D gene ambiguous. There are 13 residues in the CDR3. V lost 3 bases to trimming and J lost 0 bases, with 4 bases between them. The V gene's germline CDR1 is SGDLS and CDR2 YYNGEE. In DNA, the CDR3 is TGTGCCAGCAGCGCAACCTCTGGAAACACCATATATTTT. Protein product: CASSATSGNTIYF.